The 7 T cell receptor beta chains below all came from one sample that was sequenced in a study of T-cell reconstitution after alpha-beta-depleted transplantation in children. Researchers prepared the TCRbeta library using unique molecular identifiers, the study reports. TCRdb called the PCR reads again in MiXCR, with one record for every CDR3 protein. The sample carries around 530,000 distinct CDR3 sequences, approximately 32% recorded once. The specimen was PBMCs from the stem cell graft donor, collected from the stem cell graft. The receptor source for this set is a human donor who donated a stem cell graft to a child with aplastic anemia.

The chain joins TRBV7-9 to TRBJ2-5; D might be TRBD1 (6 bases). V dropped 1 base and J dropped 3 bases, with 12 bases sitting between them. From germline, CDR1 is SEHNR and CDR2 FQNEAQ (reference sequence). The CDR3 is 15 residues long. CDR3 coding DNA: TGTGCCAGCAGCTTAGTGGGACAATTCAAAGAGACCCAGTACTTC. This encodes CASSLVGQFKETQYF.

The chain recombines TRBV4-3 with TRBJ2-3, with 7 nucleotides matching TRBD2. Germline values: CDR1 LGHNA, CDR2 YSLEER. The CDR3 has 19 amino acids. V lost 1 base, J lost 2 bases, and 15 bases stayed unmatched. This CDR3 is CASSQGSFQRGPITDTQYF. The DNA of the CDR3 is TGCGCCAGCAGCCAAGGTTCCTTCCAGCGGGGACCCATCACAGATACGCAGTATTTT.

There are a few counts of this clonotype. The chain joins TRBV27 to TRBJ2-5; 12 nucleotides line up with TRBD2. Germline loops: CDR1 MNHEY, CDR2 SMNVEV (reference sequence). The CDR3 has 17 residues. The V and J ends lost 4 bases and 2 bases, in that order; junction bases with no gene match: 8. In nucleotides, the CDR3 is TGTGCCAGCAGTTCAAGACAGACTAGCGGGAGTCAAGAGACCCAGTACTTC. Encoded protein: CASSSRQTSGSQETQYF.

The V gene is TRBV27, the J gene TRBJ2-3; 11 bases map to TRBD2. Trimming cost V 2 bases and J 2 bases; bases outside gene matches: 6. This CDR3 is built from 17 residues. CDR1 and CDR2 from the germline V gene are MNHEY and SMNVEV (reference sequence). The CDR3 DNA is TGTGCCAGCAGTTTACAGAGACTAGCGGGACCCACAGATACGCAGTATTTT. Protein sequence: CASSLQRLAGPTDTQYF.

The CDR3 spells CASRKAGRYTGELFF. The CDR3 region has the DNA TGCGCCAGCAGAAAGGCTGGGAGGTACACCGGGGAGCTGTTTTTT. The chain is built from TRBV5-1 and TRBJ2-2; tentatively, D is TRBD2 (6 bases). The CDR3 totals 15 residues. Trimming cost V 5 bases and J 3 bases, with 14 bases left between them. Per the germline V gene, CDR1 is SGHRS and CDR2 is YFSETQ.

This chain links TRBV19 with TRBJ2-1, with TRBD2 matching 11 bases. Germline CDR1 and CDR2: LNHDA and SQIVND (reference sequence). CDR3 size: 16 residues. J gave up 3 bases and V 7 bases, and 8 bases lay outside the gene matches. CDR3: CASKGTGTSGYNEQFF. The DNA of the CDR3 is TGTGCCAGTAAGGGAACCGGGACTAGCGGCTACAATGAGCAGTTCTTC. Looking up the rest from reference TRBV19 and TRBJ2-1 gives the full variable domain: DGGITQSPKYLFRKEGQNVTLSCEQNLNHDAMYWYRQDPGQGLRLIYYSQIVNDFQKGDIAEGYSVSREKKESFPLTVTSAQKNPTAFYLCASKGTGTSGYNEQFFGPGTRLTVL.

The table lists this clonotype with many counts. An end of the junction does not agree with germline; a read error may underlie this. This chain uses TRBV5-1 with TRBJ2-1; D is unresolved. CDR3 length equals 11 residues. Germline-derived CDR1 and CDR2 are SGHRS and YFSETQ. DNA for the CDR3: TGTGCCAGCAGCTTAGGGAATGAGCAGTTCTTC. Translating it yields CASSLGNEQFF.